These T cell receptor beta chains were read from a single sample in a study of the immune and genomic landscape of osteosarcoma. Clones were sequenced by immunoSEQ multiplex PCR, and TCRdb holds only the in-frame ones, with some missing. The data hold more than 10,000 clones, with around 71% observed a single time. The sample consisted of osteosarcoma tumor tissue from the lung. These receptors all stem from a human donor with osteosarcoma. The CDR3 runs from the conserved cysteine through the conserved F or W. A D gene is named only where the DNA matches it firmly. Some rows mark clone size as missing; the rest say once, few, many or name a class of expanded clone.

d_gene,abundance,j_gene,v_gene,CDR3nt,CDR3aa
TRBD1,few,TRBJ1-1,TRBV7-9,TGTGCCAGCATCCGGACAGGGCGGCGTGAAGCTTTCTTT,CASIRTGRREAFF
NA,NA,TRBJ2-3,TRBV29-1,TGCAGCGCGGGACTTAGCACTTTCGATACGCAGTATTTT,CSAGLSTFDTQYF
TRBD1,NA,TRBJ2-7,TRBV28,TGTGCCAGCAGCCCTTCGACAGGGGGCTACGAGCAGTACTTC,CASSPSTGGYEQYF
NA,NA,TRBJ1-6,TRBV5-1,TGCGCCAGCAGCCCTACGACAGGATCGAATTCACCCCTCCACTTT,CASSPTTGSNSPLHF
NA,NA,TRBJ1-1,TRBV7-8,TGTGCCAGCAGCTTAGGTCAGTCCAACACTGAAGCTTTCTTT,CASSLGQSNTEAFF
NA,NA,TRBJ2-7,TRBV5-4,TGTGCCAGCAGCCAGGGACAAGAGTACGAGCAGTACTTC,CASSQGQEYEQYF
NA,NA,TRBJ1-5,TRBV28,TGTGCCAGCAGTCGACGGCTGGGCGATCAGCCCCAGCATTTT,CASSRRLGDQPQHF
NA,few,TRBJ1-2,TRBV5-4,TGTGCCAGCAGCTTAGGGGCCATATATGGCTACACCTTC,CASSLGAIYGYTF
TRBD2,NA,TRBJ2-1,TRBV27,TGTGCCAGTCGTAGCGGGAGCCCCTACAATGAGCAGTTCTTC,CASRSGSPYNEQFF
NA,NA,TRBJ1-1,TRBV18,TGTGCCAGCTCAACGGGGGGAACTGAAGCTTTCTTT,CASSTGGTEAFF
NA,NA,TRBJ2-2,TRBV9,TGTGCCAGCAGCGTACGGAGGAACACCGGGGAGCTGTTTTTT,CASSVRRNTGELFF
NA,NA,TRBJ1-1,TRBV5-4,TGTGCCAGCAGCTTGGCGGGACCGAGGAGCACTGAAGCTTTCTTT,CASSLAGPRSTEAFF
TRBD2,NA,TRBJ2-3,TRBV11-1,TGTGCCAGCAGCACAGGACTAGCGGGAGGTTACGCAGATACGCAGTATTTT,CASSTGLAGGYADTQYF
NA,few,TRBJ1-6,TRBV6-4,TGTGCCAGCCTGGGAAGGACGGGCAATTCACCCCTCCACTTT,CASLGRTGNSPLHF
NA,NA,TRBJ2-1,TRBV5-1,TGCGCCAGCAGCAAACTAGAATACAATGAGCAGTTCTTC,CASSKLEYNEQFF
NA,few,TRBJ1-5,TRBV10-3,TGTGCCATCAGTGATAGCAATCAGCCCCAGCATTTT,CAISDSNQPQHF
NA,medium-sized,TRBJ2-3,TRBV5-4,TGTGCCAGCAGCTTGGCGCAGGGGTCAGATACGCAGTATTTT,CASSLAQGSDTQYF
TRBD2,NA,TRBJ2-7,TRBV10-3,TGTGCCACCTCGTCAACTAGCGGGAGCTCGGGGGGCTACGAGCAGTACTTC,CATSSTSGSSGGYEQYF
NA,NA,TRBJ1-1,TRBV5-8,TGTGCCAGCAGCTTTCTTTCTGGGGCGGACTCCGGGACGGCTTTCTTT,CASSFLSGADSGTAFF
TRBD2,NA,TRBJ2-7,TRBV25-1,TGTGCCAGCAGTGAATACCTAGCGGGAGGCGAGCAGTACTTC,CASSEYLAGGEQYF
NA,NA,TRBJ1-1,TRBV25-1,TGTGCCAGCAGTGAATCGTGGGGTATTAACACTGAAGCTTTCTTT,CASSESWGINTEAFF
TRBD1,NA,TRBJ1-1,TRBV27,TGTGCCAGCACCCGCCGGCCGGGACAGGGTATGAACACTGAAGCTTTCTTT,CASTRRPGQGMNTEAFF
NA,NA,TRBJ2-7,TRBV30,TGTGCCTGGAAGGACTATAGAAAACACGAGCAGTACTTC,CAWKDYRKHEQYF
NA,NA,TRBJ2-1,TRBV27,TGTGCCAGCAGTTTCGGGTTACGAGGGTACAATGAGCAGTTCTTC,CASSFGLRGYNEQFF
NA,NA,TRBJ1-1,TRBV2,TGTGCCTCTAAAGGCAGGGAGAGGATCATGAACACTGAAGCTTTCTTT,CASKGRERIMNTEAFF
TRBD2,once,TRBJ2-1,TRBV7-3,TGTGCCAGCAGCTCGGGTGGGGTAGCGGGAGGGTACAATGAGCAGTTCTTC,CASSSGGVAGGYNEQFF
NA,NA,TRBJ1-5,TRBV19,TGTGCCAGTAGTATGAGGGAGAATCAGCCCCAGCATTTT,CASSMRENQPQHF
TRBD1,NA,TRBJ1-6,TRBV28,TGTGCCAGCAGAAGACAGGGAGGTAGTTCACCCCTCCACTTT,CASRRQGGSSPLHF
NA,NA,TRBJ2-4,TRBV19,TGTGCCAGTAGTGGGGTTAACCTCCTGGCCAAAAACATTCAGTACTTC,CASSGVNLLAKNIQYF
NA,NA,TRBJ1-2,TRBV28,TGTGCCAGCACCGAACCCCCGGGGGGCTACACCTTC,CASTEPPGGYTF
TRBD2,once,TRBJ2-5,TRBV28,TGTGCCAGCACTTTAACTAGCGTTTGGGCGACCCAGTACTTC,CASTLTSVWATQYF
TRBD2,NA,TRBJ2-1,TRBV5-1,TGCGCCAGCAGCTTGGATGGGAGGGGATACAATGAGCAGTTCTTC,CASSLDGRGYNEQFF
NA,NA,TRBJ2-7,TRBV7-3,TGTGCCAGCAGCTTTAATTCCGGGCCCTACGAGCAGTACTTC,CASSFNSGPYEQYF
NA,NA,TRBJ2-7,TRBV7-9,TGTGCCATCGGGAGCTCCTACGAGCAGTACTTC,CAIGSSYEQYF
NA,NA,TRBJ2-7,TRBV9,TGTGCCAGCAGCGCAGACCTTATTCCCTACGAGCAGTACTTC,CASSADLIPYEQYF
NA,NA,TRBJ2-1,TRBV5-1,TGCGCCAGCAGCTTGGCCTCGGGGGAAGGGACTGAGCAGTTCTTC,CASSLASGEGTEQFF
TRBD1,NA,TRBJ2-5,TRBV6-5,TGTGCCAGCAGATTCGCGACAGGGCTTCCAGAGACCCAGTACTTC,CASRFATGLPETQYF
NA,NA,TRBJ1-5,TRBV28,TGTGCCAGCAGTTTATACTCGGACGGATCTGCGGGCAATCAGCCCCAGCATTTT,CASSLYSDGSAGNQPQHF
NA,few,TRBJ2-7,TRBV19,TGTGCCAGTAGTATTTCAGGGATTGGGGACTACGAGCAGTACTTC,CASSISGIGDYEQYF
TRBD1,NA,TRBJ2-4,TRBV10-1,TGCGCCAGCAGTGCCACAGGGGCGGATGGCAAAAACATTCAGTACTTC,CASSATGADGKNIQYF
NA,NA,TRBJ2-6,TRBV27,TGTGCCAGCAGTTTATCTCATCCGGGACTGAGCTCTGGGGCCAACGTCCTGACTTTC,CASSLSHPGLSSGANVLTF
NA,NA,TRBJ2-3,TRBV7-9,TGTGCCAGCAGCTTAGCCCAAAGGGGGTGGGATACGCAGTATTTT,CASSLAQRGWDTQYF
NA,NA,TRBJ2-7,TRBV6-6,TGTGCCAGCCATGACTCAGGGGCCCGCTACGAGCAGTACTTC,CASHDSGARYEQYF
NA,NA,TRBJ2-7,TRBV6-1,TGTGCCAGCAGCCCGGGGTTTTCGAGGCACTACGAGCAGTACTTC,CASSPGFSRHYEQYF
TRBD2,NA,TRBJ2-1,TRBV7-3,TGTGCCAGCAGCCCTAAGGGACTAGCGGGAGTCTCCTACAATGAGCAGTTCTTC,CASSPKGLAGVSYNEQFF
NA,NA,TRBJ1-5,TRBV19,TGTGCCAGTAGCGGACAGCCGTATAGCAATCAGCCCCAGCATTTT,CASSGQPYSNQPQHF
NA,NA,TRBJ2-1,TRBV5-6,TGTGCCAGCAGCCCCACCGGAAATGAGCAGTTCTTC,CASSPTGNEQFF
NA,NA,TRBJ2-5,TRBV10-3,TGTGCCATCAGTGATAGTAGCGGGACCCAGTACTTC,CAISDSSGTQYF
TRBD2,NA,TRBJ2-3,TRBV18,TGTGCCAGCTCACAAGACCGGGGACCGGGAGGAGGTACTAGAGATACGCAGTATTTT,CASSQDRGPGGGTRDTQYF
TRBD2,NA,TRBJ2-7,TRBV11-2,TGTGCCAGCAGCCACCCTCTCAGAATTAGCGGGAGGGCGGACGAGCAGTACTTC,CASSHPLRISGRADEQYF
NA,NA,TRBJ2-1,TRBV5-6,TGTGCCAGCAGCTTGGATAGCGGTGTTAACAATGAGCAGTTCTTC,CASSLDSGVNNEQFF
TRBD2,few,TRBJ2-1,TRBV7-8,TGTGCCAGCAGCTGGTCCGGGACTAGCGGGAGTGGCTACAATGAGCAGTTCTTC,CASSWSGTSGSGYNEQFF
NA,NA,TRBJ2-3,TRBV19,TGTGCCAGTGGACATGGGATAGGCACAGATACGCAGTATTTT,CASGHGIGTDTQYF